This passage covers 30 T cell receptor beta chains from one sample sequenced in a study of blood T cell repertoires in COVID-19. Repertoires were generated with immunoSEQ multiplex PCR, while TCRdb's copy carries only in-frame clones and drops some. Among about 46,000 clones listed, approximately 87% were seen once. The sequenced material came from peripheral blood. All receptors come from a human donor in a cohort sampled during active COVID-19.

The chain recombines TRBV3-1 (or the pseudogene TRBV3-2) with TRBJ2-4; D possibly corresponds to TRBD2 (6 bases). The CDR3 spans 14 residues. Trimming pared 0 bases from V and 6 bases from J, leaving 9 bases between. Germline lookup yields CDR1 LGHDT and CDR2 YNNKEL (reference sequence). The CDR3 DNA reads TGTGCCAGCAGCCAAGATCCCGGGGGAAACATTCAGTACTTC. Translated: CASSQDPGGNIQYF.

V gene TRBV5-4 combines with J gene TRBJ2-7; 7 bases map to TRBD1. Germline V lookup: CDR1 SGHNT, CDR2 YYREEE (reference sequence). Trimming cost V 3 bases and J 1 base; bases outside gene matches: 4. CDR3 length: 14 residues. The DNA of the CDR3 is TGTGCCAGCAGCTGGGGCAGGGGGTCCTACGAGCAGTACTTC. Translating gives CASSWGRGSYEQYF.

This clone occurred once. The CDR3 loop is CASSLTTSGGVSEQFF. CDR3 in DNA: TGTGCCAGCAGCTTAACTACTAGCGGGGGGGTTTCTGAGCAGTTCTTC. This chain joins TRBV7-2 and TRBJ2-1; 13 bases fit TRBD2. V lost 2 bases to trimming and J lost 9 bases; unmatched junction nucleotides: 7. Germline values: CDR1 SGHTA, CDR2 FQGNSA. This CDR3 spans 16 amino acids.

This clone was picked up one time. The chain uses TRBV7-2 and TRBJ2-3, with D possibly matching TRBD2 (5 bases). Germline V gives CDR1 SGHTA, CDR2 FQGNSA. V lost 6 bases and J 2 bases, leaving 9 bases between the germline ends. This CDR3 comprises 13 residues. CDR3 region: CASSGGYTDTQYF. The CDR3 nucleotides are TGTGCCAGCAGTGGCGGGTACACAGATACGCAGTATTTT.

CDR3 in DNA: TGTGCCAGCTCACCGAAAGCGGGAATCACAGATACGCAGTATTTT. The encoded protein is CASSPKAGITDTQYF. The chain uses TRBV18 and TRBJ2-3; TRBD2 matches at 7 bases. CDR1 KGHSH and CDR2 LQKENI come from the germline V gene. The ends lost 3 bases at V and 2 bases at J; junction bases unmatched: 5. This CDR3 has 15 residues.

The chain links TRBV10-3 to TRBJ2-7, with 7 bases matching TRBD1. Germline V gene sequence: CDR1 ENHRY, CDR2 SYGVKD. This CDR3 region has 15 residues. J lost 1 base, V lost 7 bases, and 10 bases had no gene match. The CDR3 bases are TGTGCCATCACTTTTACAGGGGCTACTTCCTACGAGCAGTACTTC. Translation: CAITFTGATSYEQYF.

This chain connects TRBV28 to TRBJ2-2; no reliable D call. V lost 6 bases and J 6 bases, leaving 11 bases between the germline ends. Germline CDR1 reads MDHEN; CDR2 reads SYDVKM. The CDR3 spans 13 residues. The chain's CDR3 is CASSQTFPGELFF. The CDR3 DNA follows: TGTGCCAGCAGCCAGACTTTTCCCGGGGAGCTGTTTTTT.

The rearrangement links TRBV4-1 to TRBJ2-1; 9 bases are a match to TRBD2. Looked up from germline, CDR1 is MGHRA and CDR2 is YSYEKL. The CDR3 spans 16 residues. V shed 1 base and J 4 bases; nucleotides not matched to a gene: 5. CDR3 residues: CASSQGASGAYNEQFF. The CDR3 DNA is TGCGCCAGCAGCCAAGGGGCTAGCGGGGCGTACAATGAGCAGTTCTTC.

Here the CDR3 DNA reads TGTGCCAGCAGCCCCGGGGTGACGGGGTGGAATTCACCCCTCCACTTT. Its translation is CASSPGVTGWNSPLHF. The chain has TRBV9 and TRBJ1-6; no reliable D call. This CDR3 has 16 residues. The germline CDR1 and CDR2 sequences are SGDLS and YYNGEE. Trimming took 4 bases from V and 7 from J, leaving 18 bases between them.

The chain employs TRBV4-1 and TRBJ1-1, with 9 bases that match TRBD1. The CDR3 is made up of 15 amino acids. The ends lost 2 bases at V and 3 bases at J; junction bases unmatched: 4. Germline V gives CDR1 MGHRA, CDR2 YSYEKL. CDR3 in amino acids: CASSQLGQGHTEAFF. CDR3 DNA: TGCGCCAGCAGCCAACTCGGACAGGGGCACACTGAAGCTTTCTTT.

The chain is built from TRBV6-5 and TRBJ1-3, with TRBD1 matching 7 bases. V lost 7 bases and J lost 0; bases outside the gene matches: 3. The germline CDR1 and CDR2 sequences are MNHEY and SVGAGI. This CDR3 comprises 14 residues. The CDR3 here is CASKRDSSGNTIYF. CDR3 bases: TGTGCCAGCAAGAGGGACAGCTCTGGAAACACCATATATTTT.

V and J are TRBV6-5 and TRBJ1-1, with D uncertain. V was pared by 5 bases and J by 5 bases, with 12 bases between. CDR3 length: 13 residues. From germline, CDR1 is MNHEY and CDR2 SVGAGI. The CDR3 here is CASSHPWETEAFF. The CDR3 DNA reads TGTGCCAGCAGTCATCCTTGGGAGACTGAAGCTTTCTTT.

This rearrangement joins TRBV6-5 to TRBJ2-7; D is possibly TRBD1 (6 bases). The V gene's germline CDR1 is MNHEY and CDR2 SVGAGI. There are 14 residues in the CDR3. Trimming shortened V by 2 bases and J by 6 bases, and 14 bases separated the two germline ends. The CDR3 nucleotides are TGTGCCAGCAGTTACCGTCACAGGGACGTCGAGCAGTACTTC. Protein product: CASSYRHRDVEQYF.

This clone showed up just once. This chain uses TRBV4-1 with TRBJ2-5, with 7 bases matching TRBD2. The V segment lost 2 bases and the J segment 5 bases; nucleotides outside the gene matches: 11. Germline CDR1 MGHRA, CDR2 YSYEKL. CDR3 length: 16 residues. DNA of the CDR3: TGCGCCAGCAGCCAACTAGCGGCGGGGGATGCTGAGACCCAGTACTTC. Its protein product is CASSQLAAGDAETQYF.

The CDR3: CASSQPRTGANSPLHF. Here the CDR3 DNA reads TGTGCCAGCAGCCAACCTCGGACAGGGGCGAATTCACCCCTCCACTTT. The chain uses TRBV4-2 and TRBJ1-6; TRBD1 matches 9 bases. Germline CDR1 and CDR2: LGHNA and YNFKEQ. The V segment lost 2 bases and the J segment 7 bases; nucleotides outside the gene matches: 6. This CDR3 comprises 16 residues.

This clone was seen a single time. This chain uses TRBV19 with TRBJ2-1; D is uncertain. CDR3 length equals 13 residues. Trimming removed 7 bases from V and 4 bases from J, with 11 bases in between. Germline CDR1 reads LNHDA; CDR2 reads SQIVND (reference sequence). The DNA for the CDR3 is TGTGCCAGTATCAGTCCAGCGTACAATGAGCAGTTCTTC. Translation: CASISPAYNEQFF.

In this sample, this clone turned up once. The V and J genes are TRBV5-1 and TRBJ2-5, with a weak D call TRBD1 (6 bases). CDR1 and CDR2 (germline): SGHRS, YFSETQ. The V end lost 3 bases, the J end lost 4 bases, and 7 bases lay between the germline ends. The CDR3 runs 12 residues. The CDR3 region has the DNA TGCGCCAGCAGCTCAGGGGTAGAGACCCAGTACTTC. Translating gives CASSSGVETQYF.

The V call is TRBV20-1, the J call TRBJ2-3; 8 bases agree with TRBD2. Germline lookup yields CDR1 DFQATT and CDR2 SNEGSKA (reference sequence). V dropped 3 bases and J dropped 6; count of bases not matched to a gene: 5. The CDR3 is 13 amino acids. The DNA of the CDR3 is TGCAGTGCTAGTTGGCTAGCGGGTGATACGCAGTATTTT. Its protein is CSASWLAGDTQYF.

The rearrangement joins TRBV6-5 to TRBJ2-3; D is possibly TRBD2 (6 bases). V lost 11 bases and J lost 2, with 14 bases in between. From germline, CDR1 is MNHEY and CDR2 SVGAGI. This CDR3 is 13 amino acids long. The CDR3 DNA sequence: TGTGCCTGCGCTACTAGCTTCACAGATACGCAGTATTTT. Encoded protein: CACATSFTDTQYF.

The chain carries TRBV6-5 and TRBJ2-7, with D possibly TRBD1 on 6 matching bases. With 7 bases removed from V and 0 bases from J, the gap between germline ends came to 7 bases. Germline V gene lookup returns CDR1 MNHEY and CDR2 SVGAGI. The CDR3 contains 12 residues. CDR3 sequence (DNA): TGTGCCAGCACAGGGGACTCCTACGAGCAGTACTTC. Translating it yields CASTGDSYEQYF.

The chain is built from TRBV7-9 and TRBJ1-1; 9 nucleotides line up with TRBD1. There are 13 residues in the CDR3. In germline, CDR1 is SEHNR, CDR2 FQNEAQ (reference sequence). V shed 6 bases, J shed 5 bases, and the junction held 4 bases outside the gene matches. CDR3 bases: TGTGCCAGCAGAGACGACAGGGGGACTGAAGCTTTCTTT. It yields the protein CASRDDRGTEAFF.

In this sample, this clone turned up once. The V call is TRBV6-5, the J call TRBJ2-5, with D perhaps TRBD2 (5 bases). This CDR3 has 13 amino acids. The ends were cut back, 8 bases at V and 3 bases at J, with 13 bases in the middle. CDR1 and CDR2 (germline): MNHEY, SVGAGI. The CDR3 region is CASRTPFEETQYF. The CDR3 nucleotides read TGTGCCAGCCGGACTCCCTTCGAAGAGACCCAGTACTTC.

This clone showed up just once. V usage is TRBV19 and J usage is TRBJ1-1, with 10 bases fitting TRBD1. From germline, CDR1 is LNHDA and CDR2 SQIVND (reference sequence). Trimming cost V 5 bases and J 1 base; bases outside gene matches: 7. The CDR3 consists of 16 residues. CDR3 in amino acids: CASSARDRGQNTEAFF. CDR3 nucleotide sequence: TGTGCCAGTAGTGCCCGGGACAGGGGTCAGAACACTGAAGCTTTCTTT.

The chain links TRBV12-3 or TRBV12-4 to TRBJ2-7; D gene uncertain. Between the trimmed V and J ends, which lost 5 bases and 4 bases, there was a span of 12 bases. The CDR3 has 13 amino acids. The CDR3 sequence is CASSHLSVYEQYF. The CDR3 region has the DNA TGTGCCAGCAGTCATCTCTCAGTATACGAGCAGTACTTC.

The chain joins TRBV23-1 to TRBJ1-4; no reliable D call. TRBV23-1 is treated as an ORF (open reading frame) with a function not yet certain. The CDR3 totals 15 residues. Trimming cost V 5 bases and J 3 bases, with 13 bases left between them. CDR3 amino acids: CASSAGPSSNEKLFF. Written as DNA, the CDR3 is TGCGCCAGCAGTGCAGGTCCTTCCTCTAATGAAAAACTGTTTTTT.

The chain recombines TRBV2 with TRBJ2-7; 10 positions match TRBD1. The CDR3 runs 17 residues. Germline CDR1 and CDR2: SNHLY and FYNNEI. With 4 bases clipped from V and 0 bases from J, the junction kept 9 bases outside the gene matches. As DNA, the CDR3 is TGTGCCAGCAGTGGGGAACCGGGACAGGGGCTCTCCTACGAGCAGTACTTC. Translated: CASSGEPGQGLSYEQYF.

This rearrangement joins TRBV30 to TRBJ2-5; 7 bases line up with TRBD1. Germline V gene data show CDR1 as GTSNPN and CDR2 as SVGIG (reference sequence). The CDR3 runs to 11 residues. Trimming took 5 bases from V and 7 from J; bases not matched to a gene: 4. The CDR3 is CAWGAGGTQYF. The DNA for the CDR3 is TGTGCCTGGGGGGCAGGGGGGACCCAGTACTTC. The whole variable domain, remainder taken from reference TRBV30 and TRBJ2-5, is SQTIHQWPATLVQPVGSPLSLECTVEGTSNPNLYWYRQAAGRGLQLLFYSVGIGQISSEVPQNLSASRPQDRQFILSSKKLLLSDSGFYLCAWGAGGTQYFGPGTRLLVL.

Sample share makes this clone medium-sized. The chain has TRBV2 and TRBJ2-2; maybe TRBD2 (7 bases). The ends were cut back, 2 bases at V and 7 bases at J, with 20 bases in the middle. The CDR3 runs to 17 residues. The germline gives CDR1 SNHLY, CDR2 FYNNEI. The CDR3 region has the DNA TGTGCCAGCAGTGAAAAAACAAGGGGGACGGGAGGCGGGGAGCTGTTTTTT. Its translation is CASSEKTRGTGGGELFF.

V is TRBV5-4 and J is TRBJ2-7, with 7 positions matching TRBD2. The V and J ends lost 3 bases and 6 bases, in that order; junction bases with no gene match: 12. CDR3 length: 15 amino acids. The germline CDR1 and CDR2 sequences are SGHNT and YYREEE (reference sequence). CDR3 nucleotides: TGTGCCAGCAGCTCGGCCGGGTCAGGGAGGGGCGAGCAGTACTTC. Its translation: CASSSAGSGRGEQYF.

The V gene is TRBV11-3, the J gene TRBJ1-1; D call uncertain. V lost 5 bases and J lost 3, with 10 bases in between. Germline CDR1 reads SGHNT; CDR2 reads YENEEA. This CDR3 is built from 13 residues. The DNA of the CDR3 is TGTGCCAGCAGCCTAATCACAGACACTGAAGCTTTCTTT. It is translated as CASSLITDTEAFF.